This TCR beta chain was recovered during a study of blood T cell repertoires in COVID-19. Patients in Seattle were enrolled during active infection, then followed longitudinally. TCRdb's copy holds only in-frame clones and misses some; the assay was immunoSEQ multiplex PCR. The sample lists 300,000 to 400,000 clones, about nine tenths occurring once. The sample comprised peripheral blood. This sequence was found in a woman aged 70-85 years with COVID-19, enrolled during active disease.

The CDR3 loop reads CASSMAPTGWSTDTQYF. The CDR3 DNA reads TGTGCCAGTAGTATGGCCCCCACAGGGTGGAGTACAGATACGCAGTATTTT. The chain uses TRBV19 and TRBJ2-3; TRBD1 might be the D (6 bases). Germline lookup yields CDR1 LNHDA and CDR2 SQIVND (reference sequence). This CDR3 region has 17 residues. Trimming took off 3 bases at V and 3 bases at J, with 19 bases between the two ends.